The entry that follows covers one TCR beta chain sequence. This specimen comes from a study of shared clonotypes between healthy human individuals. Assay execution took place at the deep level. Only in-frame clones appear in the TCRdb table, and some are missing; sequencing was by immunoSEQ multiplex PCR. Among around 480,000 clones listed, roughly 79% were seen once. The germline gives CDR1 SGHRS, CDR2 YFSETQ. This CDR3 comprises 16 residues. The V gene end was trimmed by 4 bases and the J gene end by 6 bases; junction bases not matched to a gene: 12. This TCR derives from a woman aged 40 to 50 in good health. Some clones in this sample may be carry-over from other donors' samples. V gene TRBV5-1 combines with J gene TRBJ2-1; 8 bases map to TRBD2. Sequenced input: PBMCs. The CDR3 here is CASSLGSGTSGNEQFF. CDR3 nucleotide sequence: TGCGCCAGCAGCCTTGGTAGCGGGACTTCGGGCAATGAGCAGTTCTTC.